The rows below give T cell receptor beta chains drawn from one sample of a study of T cells in Graves' hyperthyroidism and ophthalmopathy. Using its own MiXCR run on the multiplex PCR reads, TCRdb lists one record per CDR3 protein. The sample includes about 560,000 distinct CDR3 sequences, roughly 17% of them seen just once. Sequencing was performed on blood. The receptor source for this set is a woman aged 18 to 35 with Graves' hyperthyroidism. Each CDR3 is given with its conserved first and last residue. Fields, in order: CDR3 DNA, CDR3 protein, clone size, J gene, D gene, V gene. D genes are given only for firm matches. The size entry is marked missing in some rows and otherwise reads once, few, many or a size class.

CDR3nt: TGTGCCAGCAGTTCGAGCCTCCAGGGCGTCCTAAAGACCCAGTACTTC; CDR3aa: CASSSSLQGVLKTQYF; abundance: few; j_gene: TRBJ2-5; d_gene: -; v_gene: TRBV12-3/TRBV12-4
CDR3nt: TGTGCCAGCAGTGAAGAAGATACGCAGTATTTT; CDR3aa: CASSEEDTQYF; abundance: many; j_gene: TRBJ2-3; d_gene: -; v_gene: TRBV6-1
CDR3nt: TGTGCCAGCAGCGTAGATGAAGCGGGGTTCCTTAATGAGCAGTTCTTC; CDR3aa: CASSVDEAGFLNEQFF; abundance: few; j_gene: TRBJ2-1; d_gene: TRBD2; v_gene: TRBV9
CDR3nt: TGTGCCAGCAGCTTTCGACGACAGGCCAGGACGTTAGGTACGCAGTATTTT; CDR3aa: CASSFRRQARTLGTQYF; abundance: many; j_gene: TRBJ2-3; d_gene: -; v_gene: TRBV11-2
CDR3nt: TGCGCCAGCAGTGAGCGACAGCGCGACGAGCAGTACTTC; CDR3aa: CASSERQRDEQYF; abundance: -; j_gene: TRBJ2-7; d_gene: -; v_gene: TRBV10-2
CDR3nt: TGCAGTGCCCGGACTAGCGGGAGAGGGAATGAGCAGTTCTTC; CDR3aa: CSARTSGRGNEQFF; abundance: many; j_gene: TRBJ2-1; d_gene: TRBD2; v_gene: TRBV20-1
CDR3nt: TGTGCCACCAGCAGAGAGGGTGGGGGCTTGAACACTGAAGCTTTCTTT; CDR3aa: CATSREGGGLNTEAFF; abundance: few; j_gene: TRBJ1-1; d_gene: -; v_gene: TRBV15
CDR3nt: TGTGCCAGCAGCTTGGCAGGGAGAAGTAACTATGGCTACACCTTC; CDR3aa: CASSLAGRSNYGYTF; abundance: few; j_gene: TRBJ1-2; d_gene: -; v_gene: TRBV5-4
CDR3nt: TGTGCCACCAGTGATTTAAAAGGGAGTGGCTACACCTTC; CDR3aa: CATSDLKGSGYTF; abundance: -; j_gene: TRBJ1-2; d_gene: -; v_gene: TRBV24-1
CDR3nt: TGTGCCAGCAGTTCGGTGACTAGCATCGGCACCGGGGAGCTGTTTTTT; CDR3aa: CASSSVTSIGTGELFF; abundance: -; j_gene: TRBJ2-2; d_gene: TRBD2; v_gene: TRBV28
CDR3nt: TGTGCCAGCAGCTTAGAAGCAGGGATTAGCTACGAGCAGTACTTC; CDR3aa: CASSLEAGISYEQYF; abundance: -; j_gene: TRBJ2-7; d_gene: -; v_gene: TRBV7-9
CDR3nt: TGCAGTGCGAGGGGGGACACTAACACAGATACGCAGTATTTT; CDR3aa: CSARGDTNTDTQYF; abundance: many; j_gene: TRBJ2-3; d_gene: -; v_gene: TRBV20-1
CDR3nt: TGTGCCACCAGTGCAGGGGATAATTCACCCCTCCACTTT; CDR3aa: CATSAGDNSPLHF; abundance: many; j_gene: TRBJ1-6; d_gene: -; v_gene: TRBV24-1
CDR3nt: TGCAGTGCTAAAAGGCTAGCGGGAGCCACGGCATACAATGAGCAGTTCTTC; CDR3aa: CSAKRLAGATAYNEQFF; abundance: many; j_gene: TRBJ2-1; d_gene: TRBD2; v_gene: TRBV20-1
CDR3nt: TGTGCCTGGAATACCGGGACAGGTTCCTACGAGCAGTACTTC; CDR3aa: CAWNTGTGSYEQYF; abundance: many; j_gene: TRBJ2-7; d_gene: TRBD1; v_gene: TRBV30
CDR3nt: TGTGCCAGCAGTTCGACAGGGGGCAACCAAGAGACCCAGTACTTC; CDR3aa: CASSSTGGNQETQYF; abundance: many; j_gene: TRBJ2-5; d_gene: TRBD1; v_gene: TRBV6-5
CDR3nt: TGTGCCAGCAGCTTACCTAGCGGGGGGCCCTACAATGAGCAGTTCTTC; CDR3aa: CASSLPSGGPYNEQFF; abundance: -; j_gene: TRBJ2-1; d_gene: TRBD2; v_gene: TRBV13
CDR3nt: TGCAGCGTCCTTCCTAGGAGGGGCGGAGATGGCTACACCTTC; CDR3aa: CSVLPRRGGDGYTF; abundance: -; j_gene: TRBJ1-2; d_gene: -; v_gene: TRBV29-1
CDR3nt: TGTGCCAGCACCTTAGAGCGGGGGGTCAGCAATCAGCCCCAGCATTTT; CDR3aa: CASTLERGVSNQPQHF; abundance: many; j_gene: TRBJ1-5; d_gene: -; v_gene: TRBV2
CDR3nt: TGCGCCAGCAGCTGGCGGCGGCGGGAGGGAACGAACACCGGGGAGCTGTTTTTT; CDR3aa: CASSWRRREGTNTGELFF; abundance: few; j_gene: TRBJ2-2; d_gene: TRBD2; v_gene: TRBV5-1
CDR3nt: TGTGCCAGCAGGCCGAATCCAGGGGTCCTCTCCTACGAGCAGTACTTC; CDR3aa: CASRPNPGVLSYEQYF; abundance: -; j_gene: TRBJ2-7; d_gene: -; v_gene: TRBV7-9
CDR3nt: TGTGCCAGCAGTTCCGCCGACATTGCAGGGGCTTTGGAAAAACTGTTTTTT; CDR3aa: CASSSADIAGALEKLFF; abundance: -; j_gene: TRBJ1-4; d_gene: -; v_gene: TRBV2
CDR3nt: TGTGCCAGCAGTTTAGATGACACCGGGGAGCTGTTTTTT; CDR3aa: CASSLDDTGELFF; abundance: -; j_gene: TRBJ2-2; d_gene: -; v_gene: TRBV12-3/TRBV12-4
CDR3nt: TGTGCCAGCAGTTATACCAGGGGCGATGGCTACACCTTC; CDR3aa: CASSYTRGDGYTF; abundance: many; j_gene: TRBJ1-2; d_gene: -; v_gene: TRBV6-2/TRBV6-3
CDR3nt: TGTGCCACCAGTGATGGACTAGCGGGAGGCGCCGGGGAGCTGTTTTTT; CDR3aa: CATSDGLAGGAGELFF; abundance: -; j_gene: TRBJ2-2; d_gene: TRBD2; v_gene: TRBV24-1
CDR3nt: TGTGCCAGCTCACCACGGTTCAGGGAACAAGAGACCCAGTACTTC; CDR3aa: CASSPRFREQETQYF; abundance: many; j_gene: TRBJ2-5; d_gene: -; v_gene: TRBV18
CDR3nt: TGCAGTGCTAGACCCGGCTGGGGGCAAGAGACCCAGTACTTC; CDR3aa: CSARPGWGQETQYF; abundance: -; j_gene: TRBJ2-5; d_gene: -; v_gene: TRBV20-1
CDR3nt: TGCGCCAGCAGGGGACAGGGGATCTCTTTCAATGAGCAGTTCTTC; CDR3aa: CASRGQGISFNEQFF; abundance: few; j_gene: TRBJ2-1; d_gene: TRBD1; v_gene: TRBV4-1
CDR3nt: TGTGCCAGCAGCTTAGGTCCCGGGGGGCGCACAGATACGCAGTATTTT; CDR3aa: CASSLGPGGRTDTQYF; abundance: many; j_gene: TRBJ2-3; d_gene: -; v_gene: TRBV7-6
CDR3nt: TGCGCCAGCAGCCATAGAGCCGGGACTAGCGGAACGTCTAGCACAGATACGCAGTATTTT; CDR3aa: CASSHRAGTSGTSSTDTQYF; abundance: few; j_gene: TRBJ2-3; d_gene: TRBD2; v_gene: TRBV4-1
CDR3nt: TGTGCCAGCACTGAAGAGTTAGGGGGGACTAGTTATGGCTACACCTTC; CDR3aa: CASTEELGGTSYGYTF; abundance: -; j_gene: TRBJ1-2; d_gene: -; v_gene: TRBV2
CDR3nt: TGTGCCAGCAGTCCCAGGGTTGTGAACACTGAAGCTTTCTTT; CDR3aa: CASSPRVVNTEAFF; abundance: many; j_gene: TRBJ1-1; d_gene: -; v_gene: TRBV3-1
CDR3nt: TGCGCCAGCAGCTTAGGACAGGGGAACGCTGAAGCTTTCTTT; CDR3aa: CASSLGQGNAEAFF; abundance: few; j_gene: TRBJ1-1; d_gene: TRBD1; v_gene: TRBV5-1
CDR3nt: TGTGCCAGCAGGTCCACCCAGACGGCCTCCTACGAGCAGTACTTC; CDR3aa: CASRSTQTASYEQYF; abundance: -; j_gene: TRBJ2-7; d_gene: -; v_gene: TRBV6-1
CDR3nt: TGCAGTGCGTTTGATATAGCGCCAGGGGACAATGAGCAGTTCTTC; CDR3aa: CSAFDIAPGDNEQFF; abundance: many; j_gene: TRBJ2-1; d_gene: -; v_gene: TRBV20-1
CDR3nt: TGTGCCAGCAGCCAAGAACGCATCGGCGGTCCCTACAATGAGCAGTTCTTC; CDR3aa: CASSQERIGGPYNEQFF; abundance: -; j_gene: TRBJ2-1; d_gene: -; v_gene: TRBV4-2
CDR3nt: TGTGCCATCAGTGCTTCCAGGGATCAGCCCCAGCATTTT; CDR3aa: CAISASRDQPQHF; abundance: many; j_gene: TRBJ1-5; d_gene: -; v_gene: TRBV10-3
CDR3nt: TGTGCCAGCAGTTACAGAGGCCTTCAGGGGGGGGGCTACAATGAGCAGTTCTTC; CDR3aa: CASSYRGLQGGGYNEQFF; abundance: -; j_gene: TRBJ2-1; d_gene: -; v_gene: TRBV6-5
CDR3nt: TGTGCCAGCAGCCGTAAAACCGGGACAGGGGACGGGGAGCTGTTTTTT; CDR3aa: CASSRKTGTGDGELFF; abundance: -; j_gene: TRBJ2-2; d_gene: TRBD1; v_gene: TRBV7-8
CDR3nt: TGTGCCAGCAGTTTTAGGGTTTACACTGAAGCTTTCTTT; CDR3aa: CASSFRVYTEAFF; abundance: many; j_gene: TRBJ1-1; d_gene: -; v_gene: TRBV12-3/TRBV12-4
CDR3nt: TGTGCCAGCAGCTTGGTCCCGGCCTATAATTCACCCCTCCACTTT; CDR3aa: CASSLVPAYNSPLHF; abundance: -; j_gene: TRBJ1-6; d_gene: -; v_gene: TRBV5-5
CDR3nt: TGTGCCAGCAGCCTCCATTACAATGAGCAGTTCTTC; CDR3aa: CASSLHYNEQFF; abundance: -; j_gene: TRBJ2-1; d_gene: -; v_gene: TRBV9
CDR3nt: TGTGCCAGCAGTTTCTCCGGGACAGCCTACAATGAGCAGTTCTTC; CDR3aa: CASSFSGTAYNEQFF; abundance: many; j_gene: TRBJ2-1; d_gene: TRBD1; v_gene: TRBV11-3
CDR3nt: TGTGCCAGCAGTTTATATTTGAACACTGAAGCTTTCTTT; CDR3aa: CASSLYLNTEAFF; abundance: many; j_gene: TRBJ1-1; d_gene: -; v_gene: TRBV28
CDR3nt: TGTGCCAGCAGTCCAAGCGGGAGGGGTCTGTTCTTC; CDR3aa: CASSPSGRGLFF; abundance: -; j_gene: TRBJ2-1; d_gene: TRBD2; v_gene: TRBV27
CDR3nt: TGTGCCAGCAGTCCCTCGGGCGGGGAATATGGCTACACCTTC; CDR3aa: CASSPSGGEYGYTF; abundance: -; j_gene: TRBJ1-2; d_gene: -; v_gene: TRBV12-3/TRBV12-4
CDR3nt: TGTGCCACCAGTGACGTTAGCGGGAGCATAGGGGAGACCCAGTACTTC; CDR3aa: CATSDVSGSIGETQYF; abundance: many; j_gene: TRBJ2-5; d_gene: TRBD2; v_gene: TRBV24-1
CDR3nt: TGTGCCACCAGCTTAAGGGAGGGTTCCTATGGCTACACCTTC; CDR3aa: CATSLREGSYGYTF; abundance: few; j_gene: TRBJ1-2; d_gene: -; v_gene: TRBV15
CDR3nt: TGTGCCAGCAGCTTAGTGTTAGGGGGCGCGGGCACTGAAGCTTTCTTT; CDR3aa: CASSLVLGGAGTEAFF; abundance: few; j_gene: TRBJ1-1; d_gene: TRBD1; v_gene: TRBV7-8
CDR3nt: TGTGCCAGCAGCTTAGGTGTCAGGGGCGACACAGATACGCAGTATTTT; CDR3aa: CASSLGVRGDTDTQYF; abundance: many; j_gene: TRBJ2-3; d_gene: -; v_gene: TRBV11-2
CDR3nt: TGTGCCACCAGTGACACCAACAGGGAAGATGAGCAGTTCTTC; CDR3aa: CATSDTNREDEQFF; abundance: many; j_gene: TRBJ2-1; d_gene: -; v_gene: TRBV24-1
CDR3nt: TGTGCCAGTAGGGGGGAGTTTCAGCCCCAGCATTTT; CDR3aa: CASRGEFQPQHF; abundance: few; j_gene: TRBJ1-5; d_gene: -; v_gene: TRBV19
CDR3nt: TGTGCCACCACACTCCGGTACGAGCAGTACTTC; CDR3aa: CATTLRYEQYF; abundance: few; j_gene: TRBJ2-7; d_gene: -; v_gene: TRBV6-2/TRBV6-3
CDR3nt: TGTGCCAGCAGTTTAAGCGGGATTAAGGATGAGCAGTTCTTC; CDR3aa: CASSLSGIKDEQFF; abundance: many; j_gene: TRBJ2-1; d_gene: TRBD2; v_gene: TRBV28